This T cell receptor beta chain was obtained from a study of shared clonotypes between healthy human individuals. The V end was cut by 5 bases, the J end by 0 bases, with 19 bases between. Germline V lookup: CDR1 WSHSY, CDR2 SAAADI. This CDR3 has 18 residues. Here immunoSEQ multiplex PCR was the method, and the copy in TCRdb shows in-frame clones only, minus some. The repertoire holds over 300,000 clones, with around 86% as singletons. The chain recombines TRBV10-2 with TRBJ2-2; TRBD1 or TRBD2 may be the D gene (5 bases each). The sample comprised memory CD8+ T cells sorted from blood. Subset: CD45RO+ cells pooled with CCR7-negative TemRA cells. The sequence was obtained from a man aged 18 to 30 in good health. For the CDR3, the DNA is TGCGCCAGCAGTCCCAGAAGAGGGGCTTCTCCGAACACCGGGGAGCTGTTTTTT. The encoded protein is CASSPRRGASPNTGELFF.